A single sample gave rise to the 23 T cell receptor beta chains below, sequenced in a study of T cell responses to AZD1222 COVID-19 vaccine. Some clones are missing from TCRdb's copy, which holds only in-frame ones; the method was immunoSEQ multiplex PCR. This sample yields fewer than 50,000 clones, of which 70% to 80% are seen a single time; around 7% belongs to the top ten. Sequenced material: peripheral blood, taken on day 0 of AZD1222 vaccination. The receptor set was obtained from an adult in good health.

The genes are TRBV7-9 and TRBJ2-3; D unresolved. CDR1 is SEHNR, CDR2 FQNEAQ, per germline (reference sequence). The CDR3 has 15 amino acids. V shed 3 bases and J shed 2 bases, with 12 bases lying between them. The CDR3 here is CASSFLGMVTDTQYF. The CDR3 bases are TGTGCCAGCAGCTTCCTCGGCATGGTCACAGATACGCAGTATTTT.

This rearrangement joins TRBV19 to TRBJ2-1; TRBD1 matches at 9 bases. This CDR3 contains 13 residues. Germline values: CDR1 LNHDA, CDR2 SQIVND (reference sequence). J was trimmed by 7 bases and V by 5 bases; bases with no gene match: 3. DNA for the CDR3: TGTGCCAGTAGTGACAGGGGGGAGAATGAGCAGTTCTTC. Its translation: CASSDRGENEQFF.

This rearrangement joins TRBV28 to TRBJ2-7; D might be TRBD1 (7 bases). The germline V and J ends were trimmed by 5 bases and 0 bases, with 14 bases remaining between them. The CDR3 spans 15 residues. Germline CDR1 is MDHEN and CDR2 is SYDVKM. The CDR3 DNA reads as TGTGCCAGCAGTCCGGGGGACAGCAGCTCCTACGAGCAGTACTTC. It encodes CASSPGDSSSYEQYF.

This clone was found once. The chain combines TRBV6-1 with TRBJ1-5, with 8 bases that match TRBD1. The CDR3 covers 16 residues. V lost 4 bases, J lost 3 bases, and 8 bases stayed unmatched. Germline CDR1 reads MNHNS; CDR2 reads SASEGT. In DNA, the CDR3 is TGTGCCAGCAGTGCCGAGGGACAGGTCTTCAATCAGCCCCAGCATTTT. This translates into CASSAEGQVFNQPQHF.

This clone has a handful of counts. The V call is TRBV11-1, the J call TRBJ2-5; 11 bases align to TRBD2. This CDR3 comprises 16 residues. The V and J ends lost 6 bases and 2 bases, in that order; junction bases with no gene match: 8. Germline CDR1 is SGHAT and CDR2 is FQDESV (reference sequence). The CDR3 bases are TGTGCCAGCAGTCAACTTCGACTAGCGGGACAAGAGACCCAGTACTTC. As protein: CASSQLRLAGQETQYF. The complete variable domain, with remaining parts taken from reference TRBV11-1 and TRBJ2-5, reads EAEVAQSPRYKITEKSQAVAFWCDPISGHATLYWYRQILGQGPELLVQFQDESVVDDSQLPKDRFSAERLKGVDSTLKIQPAELGDSAMYLCASSQLRLAGQETQYFGPGTRLLVL.

The J gene is TRBJ1-3, the V gene TRBV7-8; D gene unclear. Germline loops: CDR1 SGHVS, CDR2 FQNEAQ. Trimming took 4 bases from V and 5 from J, leaving 15 bases between them. This CDR3 has 15 residues. CDR3 DNA: TGTGCCAGCAGCTCAGGAGAGGCCAACAGAAACACCATATATTTT. Its translation: CASSSGEANRNTIYF.

In its sample, this clone was seen once. V usage is TRBV18 and J usage is TRBJ1-6; perhaps TRBD1 as D (5 bases). Germline loops: CDR1 KGHSH, CDR2 LQKENI. The CDR3 is 14 residues long. Trimming took off 6 bases at V and 7 bases at J, with 13 bases between the two ends. DNA of the CDR3: TGTGCCAGCTCCCCGGGACTGATCAATTCACCCCTCCACTTT. It is translated as CASSPGLINSPLHF.

This clone was observed a handful of times. This chain uses TRBV14 with TRBJ2-3; the D is unclear. V lost 0 bases, J lost 3 bases, and 4 bases lay in between. CDR1 is SGHDN and CDR2 is FVKESK in the germline V gene. This CDR3 contains 13 residues. CDR3 bases: TGTGCCAGCAGCCAAGATTTTACAGATACGCAGTATTTT. Its protein product is CASSQDFTDTQYF.

V gene TRBV4-2 combines with J gene TRBJ2-1, with 9 bases aligning to TRBD1. The CDR3 spans 18 residues. Germline V gene lookup returns CDR1 LGHNA and CDR2 YNFKEQ. Trimming cost V 1 base and J 5 bases; bases outside gene matches: 12. The CDR3 coding sequence is TGTGCCAGCAGCCAAGGGGCGTCCGGGACAGGGAACCACAATGAGCAGTTCTTC. It yields the protein CASSQGASGTGNHNEQFF.

This chain links TRBV18 with TRBJ2-1; D remains unclear. V was pared by 1 base and J by 0 bases, with 10 bases between. Germline-derived CDR1 and CDR2 are KGHSH and LQKENI. CDR3 length: 16 residues. CDR3 sequence: CASSPLPPSSYNEQFF. The CDR3, as DNA: TGTGCCAGCTCACCACTTCCACCGAGCTCCTACAATGAGCAGTTCTTC.

The chain has TRBV7-8 and TRBJ1-2; 12 nucleotides agree with TRBD1. CDR3 length equals 15 residues. CDR1 and CDR2 from the germline V gene are SGHVS and FQNEAQ. The V segment lost 5 bases and the J segment 4 bases; nucleotides outside the gene matches: 5. Here the CDR3 DNA reads TGTGCCAGCAGCCTGGGACAGGGGGCCCCCTATGGCTACACCTTC. Residues: CASSLGQGAPYGYTF.

This chain links TRBV6-2 or TRBV6-3 with TRBJ1-2; D is undetermined. V dropped 5 bases and J dropped 0 bases, with 16 bases sitting between them. Germline V gene data show CDR1 as MNHEY and CDR2 as SVGEGT. CDR3 length: 16 residues. The DNA for the CDR3 is TGTGCCAGCAGTGCCCTCCGTTTGGAGGCTAACTATGGCTACACCTTC. Encoded protein: CASSALRLEANYGYTF.

This sequence joins TRBV5-4 and TRBJ2-1, with TRBD2 identical over 8 bases. The CDR3 has 16 amino acids. CDR1 is SGHNT, CDR2 YYREEE, per germline (reference sequence). Unmatched junction bases numbered 5, after V lost 2 bases and J lost 1 base. The CDR3 loop reads CASSLGAGESYNEQFF. The CDR3 DNA is TGTGCCAGCAGCTTAGGAGCGGGGGAGTCCTACAATGAGCAGTTCTTC.

The V gene is TRBV7-2, the J gene TRBJ1-2; tentative D call: TRBD1 (6 bases). Germline V lookup: CDR1 SGHTA, CDR2 FQGNSA. Trimming shortened V by 1 base and J by 6 bases, and 9 bases separated the two germline ends. CDR3 length: 13 amino acids. The CDR3 DNA is TGTGCCAGCAGCTTAGTGGGGGCTGATGGCTACACCTTC. Amino acids: CASSLVGADGYTF.

J is TRBJ2-3 and V is TRBV27, with TRBD1 matching 9 bases. The CDR3 totals 15 residues. V trimming: 5 bases; J trimming: 4 bases; junction bases outside the gene matches: 7. CDR1 and CDR2 (germline): MNHEY, SMNVEV (reference sequence). CDR3 bases: TGTGCCAGCAGTCCGGGACAGGGAAGAGCAGATACGCAGTATTTT. This encodes CASSPGQGRADTQYF.

This chain uses TRBV28 with TRBJ1-1; D gene ambiguous. Germline V gene lookup returns CDR1 MDHEN and CDR2 SYDVKM. The CDR3 has 12 residues. Trimming removed 6 bases from V and 1 base from J, with 6 bases in between. CDR3 region: CASRDQNTEAFF. DNA for the CDR3: TGTGCCAGCAGGGACCAGAACACTGAAGCTTTCTTT.

The V and J genes are TRBV5-5 and TRBJ1-3, with no clear D. The CDR3 consists of 15 residues. Looked up from germline, CDR1 is SGHKS and CDR2 is YYEKEE (reference sequence). Trimming pared 0 bases from V and 1 base from J, leaving 8 bases between. Written as DNA, the CDR3 is TGTGCCAGCAGCTTGGCTCTCGCGTCTGGAAACACCATATATTTT. As protein: CASSLALASGNTIYF.

This clone showed up just a few times. DNA of the CDR3: TGTGCCAGCAGTCTTACGGGACTGTCCTACAATGAGCAGTTCTTC. It is translated as CASSLTGLSYNEQFF. The chain has TRBV27 and TRBJ2-1, with D perhaps TRBD2 (6 bases). The CDR3 spans 15 residues. Trimming removed 5 bases from V and 1 base from J, with 12 bases in between. Germline loops: CDR1 MNHEY, CDR2 SMNVEV (reference sequence).

The chain recombines TRBV7-2 with TRBJ1-1; D is perhaps TRBD1 (5 bases). Germline values: CDR1 SGHTA, CDR2 FQGNSA. The CDR3 covers 14 residues. V was trimmed by 2 bases and J by 2 bases, leaving 9 bases between them. The CDR3 DNA sequence: TGTGCCAGCAGCTTACAGGGAACTAACACTGAAGCTTTCTTT. This gives the protein CASSLQGTNTEAFF. Full variable domain (outside the CDR3, taken from reference TRBV7-2 and TRBJ1-1): GAGVSQSPSNKVTEKGKDVELRCDPISGHTALYWYRQSLGQGLEFLIYFQGNSAPDKSGLPSDRFSAERTGGSVSTLTIQRTQQEDSAVYLCASSLQGTNTEAFFGQGTRLTVV.

V and J are TRBV29-1 and TRBJ1-1, with 8 bases aligning to TRBD1. The CDR3 has 13 amino acids. The germline V gene has CDR1 SQVTM and CDR2 ANQGSEA. The trim removed 7 bases at V and 4 bases at J, leaving 8 bases unmatched. Here the CDR3 DNA reads TGCAGCGCTTCCGGGACAGGCTCCACTGAAGCTTTCTTT. Encoded protein: CSASGTGSTEAFF.

The chain joins TRBV5-4 to TRBJ2-1; 12 bases align to TRBD2. V was pared by 4 bases and J by 13 bases, with 6 bases of the junction left unmatched. There are 13 residues in the CDR3. The germline CDR1 and CDR2 sequences are SGHNT and YYREEE (reference sequence). The CDR3 nucleotides are TGTGCCAGCAGCGATCCTAGCGGGGGGGATCAGTTCTTC. The encoded protein is CASSDPSGGDQFF.

The chain carries TRBV7-2 and TRBJ1-6; D is uncertain. The CDR3 is made up of 17 amino acids. CDR1 is SGHTA and CDR2 is FQGNSA in the germline V gene. V was shortened by 6 bases and J by 0 bases, with 15 bases between the two germline ends. The chain's CDR3 is CASSFLTFSSYNSPLHF. For the CDR3, the DNA is TGTGCCAGCAGTTTTCTCACCTTTAGCTCCTATAATTCACCCCTCCACTTT.

The V call is TRBV5-1, the J call TRBJ1-4; TRBD1 matches at 9 bases. The CDR3 consists of 13 residues. Germline-derived CDR1 and CDR2 are SGHRS and YFSETQ. Losses at the gene ends were 9 bases for V and 8 bases for J; bases not matched to a gene: 8. The CDR3 DNA follows: TGCGCCACCCGGACAGGGGAGGACGAAAAACTGTTTTTT. Amino acid sequence: CATRTGEDEKLFF.